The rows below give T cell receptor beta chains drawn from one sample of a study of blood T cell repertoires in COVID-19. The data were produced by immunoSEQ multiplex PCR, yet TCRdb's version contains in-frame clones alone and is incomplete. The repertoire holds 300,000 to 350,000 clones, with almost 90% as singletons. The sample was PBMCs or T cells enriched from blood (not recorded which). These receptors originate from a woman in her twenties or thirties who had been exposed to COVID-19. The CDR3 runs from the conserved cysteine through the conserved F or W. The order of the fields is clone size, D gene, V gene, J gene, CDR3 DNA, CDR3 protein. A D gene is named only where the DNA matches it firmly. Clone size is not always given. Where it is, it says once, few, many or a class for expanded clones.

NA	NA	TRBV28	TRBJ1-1	TGTGCCAGCAGTCCACCAGGATTCACTGAAGCTTTCTTT	CASSPPGFTEAFF
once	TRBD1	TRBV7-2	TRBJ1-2	TGTGCCAGCAGCCCCCAGGACAGGGGGCGTCTCGGCTATGGCTACACCTTC	CASSPQDRGRLGYGYTF
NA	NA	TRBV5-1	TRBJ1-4	TGCGCCAGCAGCCAGAGTGTAGGTGGAAGGAGTGAAAAACTGTTTTTT	CASSQSVGGRSEKLFF
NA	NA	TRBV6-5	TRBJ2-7	TGTGCCAGCTGTCAGGGTATCACCTACGAGCAGTACTTC	CASCQGITYEQYF
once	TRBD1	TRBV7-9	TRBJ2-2	TGTGCCAGCAGCCAACGGACAGGGGGTTTCACCGGGGAGCTGTTTTTT	CASSQRTGGFTGELFF
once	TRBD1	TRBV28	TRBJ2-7	TGTGCCACCTCATACCCTGGGACAGTTCTTTGGGAGCAGTACTTC	CATSYPGTVLWEQYF
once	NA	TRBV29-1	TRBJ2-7	TGCAGCGTTGCCAACCTACGAGAGCAGTACTTC	CSVANLREQYF
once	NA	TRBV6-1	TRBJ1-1	TGTGCCAGCAGTGAACGAGGAGTGAACACTGAAGCTTTCTTT	CASSERGVNTEAFF
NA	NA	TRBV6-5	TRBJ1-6	TGTGCCAGCAGTTACTCCCGGCAGGGGCATTCACCCCTCCACTTT	CASSYSRQGHSPLHF
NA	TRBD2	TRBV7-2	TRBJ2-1	TGTGCCAGCAGCTTAATGGCGGGAGGGTACAATGAGCAGTTCTTC	CASSLMAGGYNEQFF
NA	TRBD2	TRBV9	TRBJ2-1	TGTGCCAGCAGTGTTGGGACTAGCGGTTACAATGAGCAGTTCTTC	CASSVGTSGYNEQFF
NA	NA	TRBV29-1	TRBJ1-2	TGCAGCGTTGGAGAACAGGGTTTGTATGGCTACACCTTC	CSVGEQGLYGYTF
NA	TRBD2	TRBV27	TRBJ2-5	TGTGCCAGCATCGTCCTAGCGGGAGGCACGGTGGGGGAGACCCAGTACTTC	CASIVLAGGTVGETQYF
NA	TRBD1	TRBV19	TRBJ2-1	TGTGCCAGTAGTATAAGGGACAGCCTACCTCAGGATGAGCAGTTCTTC	CASSIRDSLPQDEQFF
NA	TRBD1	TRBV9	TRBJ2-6	TGTGCCAGCAGTCTTCTACAGGGGGAAGGGTCTTCTGGGGCCAACGTCCTGACTTTC	CASSLLQGEGSSGANVLTF
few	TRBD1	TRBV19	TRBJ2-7	TGTGCCAGTAGTATCCAGGGGGCGGGAAACGAGCAGTACTTC	CASSIQGAGNEQYF
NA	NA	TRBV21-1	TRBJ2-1	TGTGCCAGCAGCAGCAGGACTAGCCCCATAGGTTCCTACAATGAGCAGTTCTTC	CASSSRTSPIGSYNEQFF
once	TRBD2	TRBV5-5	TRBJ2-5	TGTGCCAGCAAGTTAGCGGGAGGGATCGCAGAGACCCAGTACTTC	CASKLAGGIAETQYF
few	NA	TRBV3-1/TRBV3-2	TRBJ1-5	TGTGCCAGCAGCCAGGCTACAGGGATCCAGCCCCAGCATTTT	CASSQATGIQPQHF
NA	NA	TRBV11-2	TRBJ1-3	TGTGCCAGCAGCCACCTACCACGCACCATATATTTT	CASSHLPRTIYF
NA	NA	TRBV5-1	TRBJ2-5	TGCGCCAGCAGCACGGGGTCCCAAGAGACCCAGTACTTC	CASSTGSQETQYF
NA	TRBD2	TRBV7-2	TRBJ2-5	TGTGCCAGCAGCTTAGGTGGGACTAGCGGGAGTGGGGAAGAGACCCAGTACTTC	CASSLGGTSGSGEETQYF
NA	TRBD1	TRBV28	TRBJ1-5	TGTGCCAGCAGCGACCTCCGGGACAGGGATCAGCCCCAGCATTTT	CASSDLRDRDQPQHF
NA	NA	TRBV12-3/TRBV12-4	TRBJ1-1	TGTGCCAGCACCTCGGGGGGGTACACTGAAGCTTTCTTT	CASTSGGYTEAFF
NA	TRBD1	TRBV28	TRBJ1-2	TGTGCCAGCAGGACACCAGGGGGCCCCTATGGCTACACCTTC	CASRTPGGPYGYTF
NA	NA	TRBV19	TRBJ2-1	TGTGCCAGTATGCGGAGGAGCTCCTACAATGAGCAGTTCTTC	CASMRRSSYNEQFF
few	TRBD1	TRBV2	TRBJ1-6	TGTGCCAGCAAACCTGGGGGACAGTTGAATTCACCCCTCCACTTT	CASKPGGQLNSPLHF
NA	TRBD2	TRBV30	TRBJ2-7	TGTGCCTGGAGTGTTGGAGCGGGGAGCAAGGTGCAGTACTTC	CAWSVGAGSKVQYF
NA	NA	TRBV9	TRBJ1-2	TGTGCCAGCAGCGTAGCGGATGGCTACACCTTC	CASSVADGYTF
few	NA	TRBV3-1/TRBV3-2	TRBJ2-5	TGTGCCAGCAGCCAAGACCGCCACAGAGAGACCCAGTACTTC	CASSQDRHRETQYF
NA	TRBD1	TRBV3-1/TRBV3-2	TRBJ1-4	TGTGCCAGCAGCCCGCCCGGGACAGGTGATGAAAAACTGTTTTTT	CASSPPGTGDEKLFF
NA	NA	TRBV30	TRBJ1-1	TGTGCCTGGAGTGTAATGGGGGCGGGGGGCACTGAAGCTTTCTTT	CAWSVMGAGGTEAFF
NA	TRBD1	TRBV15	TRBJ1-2	TGTGCCACCAGCAGGACCGGGACAGGGGGCAGCGACTATGGCTACACCTTC	CATSRTGTGGSDYGYTF
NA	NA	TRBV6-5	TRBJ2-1	TGTGCCAGCAGTTACTCCGCGGCCCGCGGGCATGAGCAGTTCTTC	CASSYSAARGHEQFF
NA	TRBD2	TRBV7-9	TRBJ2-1	TGTGCCAGCAGCTTACTAGCGGGTATCAATGAGCAGTTCTTC	CASSLLAGINEQFF
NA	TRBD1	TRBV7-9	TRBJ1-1	TGTGCCAGCAGCTCCGTTTCCCTAACAGGGGGCTATTTCACTGAAGCTTTCTTT	CASSSVSLTGGYFTEAFF
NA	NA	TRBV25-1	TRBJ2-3	TGTGCCAGCAGTGGGACGGAGGGGGCCGCAGATACGCAGTATTTT	CASSGTEGAADTQYF
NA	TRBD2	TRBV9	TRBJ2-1	TGTGCCAGCAGCGTAGTTCCGGGAGGGTACAATGAGCAGTTCTTC	CASSVVPGGYNEQFF
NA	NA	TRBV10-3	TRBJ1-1	TGTGCCATCAGTGAGTCCCAGGGAACTATCCCTGAAGCTTTCTTT	CAISESQGTIPEAFF
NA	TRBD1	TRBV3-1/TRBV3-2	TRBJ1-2	TGTGCCAGCAGCCCTCTCGTTGGGGACAGGCGGGGCTACACCTTC	CASSPLVGDRRGYTF
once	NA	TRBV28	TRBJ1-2	TGTGCCAGCAGTATCGGGAGCGGCTATGGCTACACCTTC	CASSIGSGYGYTF
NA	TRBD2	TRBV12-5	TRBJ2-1	TGTGCTAGTGGTTTGTTGGCGGGAGGGCCCGGGGAGCAGTTCTTC	CASGLLAGGPGEQFF
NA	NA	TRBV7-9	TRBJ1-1	TGTGCTTCAAACAGCATGAACACTGAAGCTTTCTTT	CASNSMNTEAFF
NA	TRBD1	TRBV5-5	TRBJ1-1	TGTGCCAGCAGCTTGGGTGGGACAGCGAAGTCGGGAGCTTTCTTT	CASSLGGTAKSGAFF
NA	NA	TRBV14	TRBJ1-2	TGTGCCAGCAGCCTCGAGGGTTGGGGGCGTACTTATGGCTACACCTTC	CASSLEGWGRTYGYTF
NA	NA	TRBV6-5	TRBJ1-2	TGTGCCAGCAGAACCTCGGACAGCCATAGGGGCTACACCTTC	CASRTSDSHRGYTF
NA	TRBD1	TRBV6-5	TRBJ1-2	TGTGCCAGCAGTCCACGTACCGGGACAGACTATGGCTACACCTTC	CASSPRTGTDYGYTF
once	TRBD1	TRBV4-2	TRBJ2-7	TGTGCCAGCAGCCAAGGCCCGACAGGGAGCGAGCAGTACTTC	CASSQGPTGSEQYF
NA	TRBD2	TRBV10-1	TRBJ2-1	TGCGCCACGGCACCTGGACTAGCGGGGGACAATGAGCAGTTCTTC	CATAPGLAGDNEQFF
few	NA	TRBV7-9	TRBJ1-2	TGTGCCAGCAGCCGATGGACACCGGGTTTGGGCTACACCTTC	CASSRWTPGLGYTF
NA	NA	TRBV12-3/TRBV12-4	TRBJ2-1	TGTGCCAGCAGTTTGGGAGGTGGGAATGAGCAGTTCTTC	CASSLGGGNEQFF
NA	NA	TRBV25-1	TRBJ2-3	TGTGCCAGCTCGCTTATAAGAGTCACAGATACGCAGTATTTT	CASSLIRVTDTQYF
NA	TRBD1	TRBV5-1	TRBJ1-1	TGCGCCAGCAGCCAGGGACAGGGGGTCTCAAACACTGAAGCTTTCTTT	CASSQGQGVSNTEAFF
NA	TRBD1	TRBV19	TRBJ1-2	TGTGCCAGTAGCCTGACAGGGAACTATGGCTACACCTTC	CASSLTGNYGYTF
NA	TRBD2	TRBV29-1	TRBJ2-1	TGCAGCGTTTCCCAAGGACTAGCGGACAATGAGCAGTTCTTC	CSVSQGLADNEQFF
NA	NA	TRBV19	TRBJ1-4	TGTGCCACAGGCCCGACAGGAACTAATGAAAAACTGTTTTTT	CATGPTGTNEKLFF
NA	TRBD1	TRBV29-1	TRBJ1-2	TGCAGCGTTGAAGCGGGACAGGGGAGTGATGGCTACACCTTC	CSVEAGQGSDGYTF
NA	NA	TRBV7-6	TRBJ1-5	TGTGCCAGCAGCTTAGGAGGTGGGAGCAATCAGCCCCAGCATTTT	CASSLGGGSNQPQHF
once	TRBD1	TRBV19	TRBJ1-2	TGTGCCAGTACCACGGGACAGTATGGCTACACCTTC	CASTTGQYGYTF